This record concerns one TCR delta chain sequence. As yet, its antigen is unknown. The data originate from a study of Vδ1+ human thymocytes. Sequences come from RNA converted to cDNA by reverse transcription. Pooled V-gene forward primers with one constant-region reverse primer generated the CDR3 amplicons by multiplex PCR. TCRdb reapplied CATT to the multiplex PCR reads. The sample holds 80,000 or so delta-chain clones; roughly a third are singletons and the top ten take 0.2% to 0.3%. Study-wide findings and caveats: Despite high sort purity, roughly 19% of thymic T cell receptor delta sequences were Vdelta2. Thymic TRG and TRD repertoires appeared highly polyclonal.

V gave up 5 bases and J gave up 0 bases; unmatched junction bases: 16. The CDR3 sequence is 19 residues long. In germline, CDR1 is TSWWSYY, CDR2 QGS. The chain links TRDV1 to TRDJ1; 9 bases fit TRDD3. The sequence came from a boy under two years old who had congenital heart surgery. The sequenced sample was Vdelta1+ gamma-delta thymocytes from the thymus. Subset noted: FACS-sorted CD3+ TCRalphabeta- TCRVdelta1+ TCRVdelta2- thymocytes. The CDR3 protein is CALGKSHSLLGEYTDKLIF. CDR3 nucleotides: TGTGCTCTTGGGAAATCCCATTCCTTACTGGGGGAGTACACCGATAAACTCATCTTT.